These T cell receptor beta chains were read from a single sample in a study of T-cell reconstitution after alpha-beta-depleted transplantation in children. Each CDR3 protein gets one entry after TCRdb re-called the PCR reads with MiXCR. In the table there are about 830,000 distinct CDR3 sequences, around 15% of which are singletons. The sequences come from PBMCs, mostly from graft donor cells, collected 360 days after TCRalphabeta/CD19-depleted stem cell transplant. Receptor source: a male patient younger than 18 who had a stem cell transplant for acute lymphoblastic leukemia, so the T cells may come from the graft donor. Both conserved end residues are part of each CDR3. The D gene is left open where the match is weak. Only part of the rows carry a size: once, few, many, or a class if the clone is expanded.

TRBJ2-1,few,14,TRBV7-9,-,TGTGCCAGCAGCTTAGCGGTTTACTACAATGAGCAGTTCTTC,CASSLAVYYNEQFF
TRBJ2-2,-,16,TRBV7-8,TRBD2,TGTGCCAGCAGCTTAGACAAGCGGGAGCGGGCCGGGGAGCTGTTTTTT,CASSLDKRERAGELFF
TRBJ2-3,-,17,TRBV7-8,TRBD2,TGTGCCAGCAGCCCCGGGACTAGCGGGTTGGATGGGGATACGCAGTATTTT,CASSPGTSGLDGDTQYF
TRBJ1-3,many,17,TRBV4-2,-,TGTGCCAGCAGCCAAGAAGCGGTAGAAGTCTCTGGAAACACCATATATTTT,CASSQEAVEVSGNTIYF
TRBJ1-1,-,13,TRBV27,-,TGTGCCAGCAGTAACACAGCGAACACTGAAGCTTTCTTT,CASSNTANTEAFF
TRBJ2-1,-,12,TRBV27,-,TGTGCCAGCCTCTCGACTACCAATGAGCAGTTCTTC,CASLSTTNEQFF
TRBJ2-2,-,15,TRBV7-3,TRBD2,TGTGCCAGCAGCTTCGGGACTAGGAGAGCCGGGGAGCTGTTTTTT,CASSFGTRRAGELFF
TRBJ2-7,few,15,TRBV9,-,TGTGCCAGCAGCGTAGACCCGGGAGCCTCTAACGAGCAGTACTTC,CASSVDPGASNEQYF
TRBJ2-5,few,14,TRBV20-1,TRBD2,TGCAGTGCCGTAGTGGGGGGGGTCCAAGAGACCCAGTACTTC,CSAVVGGVQETQYF
TRBJ2-7,few,14,TRBV7-7,TRBD1,TGTGCCAGCAGCCCGGACAGGTGGGGCTACGAGCAGTACTTC,CASSPDRWGYEQYF
TRBJ2-1,-,12,TRBV12-3/TRBV12-4,-,TGTGCCAGCTTGGCAGGAGTTGATGAGCAGTTCTTC,CASLAGVDEQFF
TRBJ2-1,-,21,TRBV5-6,-,TGTGCCAGCAGCTTGGGAGGCGACAGGCCGGTAGAAAATACGATATACAATGAGCAGTTCTTC,CASSLGGDRPVENTIYNEQFF
TRBJ2-3,-,13,TRBV24-1,-,TGTGCCACCGGGACTTCCTTTACAGATACGCAGTATTTT,CATGTSFTDTQYF
TRBJ2-7,-,11,TRBV20-1,-,TGCAGTGTCATCCCCTCTTACGAGCAGTACTTC,CSVIPSYEQYF
TRBJ2-7,few,14,TRBV5-1,-,TGCGCCAGCAGCTCCAATAGCCCTACCTACGAGCAGTACTTC,CASSSNSPTYEQYF
TRBJ1-1,-,11,TRBV29-1,TRBD1,TGCAGCGCGACCGGACAGGGTTTGGCTTTCTTT,CSATGQGLAFF
TRBJ2-5,-,12,TRBV29-1,-,TGCAGCGTTGAATTCTTATACGAGACCCAGTACTTC,CSVEFLYETQYF
TRBJ2-2,few,12,TRBV7-3,-,TGTGCCAGCAGTATGAGCACCGGGGAGCTGTTTTTT,CASSMSTGELFF
TRBJ1-1,-,15,TRBV5-1,-,TGCGCCAGCAGCCCGGGTGGGGCGTGGAACACTGAAGCTTTCTTT,CASSPGGAWNTEAFF
TRBJ2-7,-,19,TRBV29-1,TRBD2,TGCAGCCCCCGACTAGCGGGAGGAAGAAGGTCGGTCAATCCCTACGAGCAGTACTTC,CSPRLAGGRRSVNPYEQYF
TRBJ2-7,-,16,TRBV7-2,TRBD2,TGTGCCAGCAGCTCTTTGACTAGCGGGGTCCCCTACGAGCAGTACTTC,CASSSLTSGVPYEQYF
TRBJ2-5,many,18,TRBV9,-,TGTGCCAGCAGCTCAAGCCTAGGACGAGGACAGAGACAAGAGACCCAGTACTTC,CASSSSLGRGQRQETQYF
TRBJ1-1,many,12,TRBV20-1,-,TGCAGTGTCGTGACAGTTAACACTGAAGCTTTCTTT,CSVVTVNTEAFF